The 32 T cell receptor beta chains reported below all come from one sample, sequenced in a study of PD-1 blockade in classical Hodgkin lymphoma. Relapses following autologous stem cell transplantation were seen in all patients, with brentuximab vedotin exposure varying. Sequencing was performed with immunoSEQ multiplex PCR; in TCRdb, only in-frame clones are kept and a portion is missing. The data show approximately 150,000 clones, 78% seen once. The sequencing here drew on peripheral blood mononuclear cells (PBMCs), taken before the second cycle of nivolumab. These receptor sequences come from a human donor with classical Hodgkin lymphoma.

A word on this clone: This sample also contains other DNA sequences that code for the same CDR3. DNA of the CDR3: TGTGCCAGCAGTCCGGGTAACTATGGCTACACCTTC. Protein product: CASSPGNYGYTF. The chain links TRBV28 to TRBJ1-2; no clear D. V gave up 5 bases and J gave up 1 base, with 5 bases separating them. Germline V gives CDR1 MDHEN, CDR2 SYDVKM. CDR3 length: 12 residues.

The chain recombines TRBV10-3 with TRBJ1-5; TRBD1 aligns across 7 bases. The CDR3 consists of 20 residues. With V trimmed by 3 bases and J by 9 bases, 26 bases remained unmatched. Germline CDR1 is ENHRY and CDR2 is SYGVKD. This chain's CDR3 is CAISDPDGTAGGGSYPPQHF. CDR3 coding DNA: TGTGCCATCAGTGATCCGGATGGGACAGCGGGCGGGGGGTCCTATCCGCCCCAGCATTTT.

The V gene is TRBV6-1, the J gene TRBJ2-5; TRBD1 matches 7 bases. The J call may be mistaken, given a closer DNA end match to TRBJ2-7. This CDR3 has 14 amino acids. The V gene's germline CDR1 is MNHNS and CDR2 SASEGT. CDR3 DNA sequence: TGTGCCAGCATACCCACAGGGGATCGCTACGAGCAGTACTTC. Its translation is CASIPTGDRYEQYF.

The rearrangement joins TRBV7-6 to TRBJ1-2; D is possibly TRBD1 (5 bases). CDR1 and CDR2 from the germline V gene are SGHVS and FNYEAQ. Trimming took off 5 bases at V and 6 bases at J, with 19 bases between the two ends. This CDR3 is built from 15 residues. CDR3 loop: CASSPGGGSIDGYTF. The DNA of the CDR3 is TGTGCCAGCAGCCCCGGTGGGGGAAGTATAGATGGCTACACCTTC.

The chain combines TRBV19 with TRBJ2-7; TRBD1 matches at 10 bases. V shed 7 bases, J shed 4 bases, and the junction held 7 bases outside the gene matches. CDR3 length: 14 residues. Germline loops: CDR1 LNHDA, CDR2 SQIVND (reference sequence). The CDR3 spells CASNGQGDSYEQYF. The CDR3 DNA follows: TGTGCCAGTAATGGACAGGGGGATTCATACGAGCAGTACTTC.

J is TRBJ2-3 and V is TRBV14, with D possibly being TRBD1 (5 bases). Trimming took 4 bases from V and 4 from J, leaving 15 bases between them. The CDR3 extends over 15 amino acids. In germline, CDR1 is SGHDN, CDR2 FVKESK. This chain's CDR3 is CASSRGRFRADTQYF. The CDR3, as DNA: TGTGCCAGCAGCCGGGGCCGCTTTAGGGCAGATACGCAGTATTTT.

The chain recombines TRBV4-2 with TRBJ2-5, with 8 positions matching TRBD1. Germline V lookup: CDR1 LGHNA, CDR2 YNFKEQ. Trimming removed 2 bases from V and 5 bases from J; junction bases left unmatched: 7. The CDR3 runs to 15 residues. Here the CDR3 DNA reads TGTGCCAGCAGCCAAACATCGGACAGGGCCGAGACCCAGTACTTC. Protein: CASSQTSDRAETQYF.

This clone was counted only a few times. In the same sample, other DNA sequences code for this CDR3. The CDR3 is CASSPGNSGANVLTF. CDR3 sequence (DNA): TGTGCCAGCTCACCCGGGAACTCTGGGGCCAACGTCCTGACTTTC. The chain employs TRBV18 and TRBJ2-6; D possibly corresponds to TRBD2 (5 bases). Germline assignment: CDR1 KGHSH and CDR2 LQKENI. CDR3 length equals 15 residues. V dropped 3 bases and J dropped 0 bases, with 6 bases sitting between them.

V and J are TRBV5-6 and TRBJ2-4; a weak D match, TRBD1 (6 bases). The CDR3 is 16 amino acids. Germline loops: CDR1 SGHDT, CDR2 YYEEEE. Between the trimmed V and J ends, which lost 3 bases and 0 bases, there was a span of 13 bases. The CDR3 DNA reads as TGTGCCAGCAGCTCACTGGACAGTTTAGCCAAAAACATTCAGTACTTC. This sequence encodes CASSSLDSLAKNIQYF.

V usage is TRBV9 and J usage is TRBJ2-5; weak D call: TRBD1 (6 bases). The CDR3 length is 17 residues. The ends were cut back, 0 bases at V and 2 bases at J, with 17 bases in the middle. Per germline, CDR1 SGDLS and CDR2 YYNGEE. CDR3 sequence reads: CASSVGERAGVQETQYF. DNA of the CDR3: TGTGCCAGCAGCGTAGGTGAGAGGGCAGGGGTTCAAGAGACCCAGTACTTC.

This rearrangement joins TRBV7-8 to TRBJ2-7; 8 nucleotides align to TRBD2. The CDR3 has 17 amino acids. The J segment lost 2 bases and the V segment lost 5 bases, leaving 14 bases of the junction unmatched. Germline V CDR1 and CDR2: SGHVS, FQNEAQ. CDR3 residues: CASSLLAGPKGAYEQYF. CDR3 bases: TGTGCCAGCAGCCTCCTAGCGGGCCCTAAGGGTGCCTACGAGCAGTACTTC.

The chain recombines TRBV29-1 with TRBJ1-5; D not certain. The CDR3 has 13 amino acids. Per germline, CDR1 SQVTM and CDR2 ANQGSEA. Between the trimmed V and J ends, which lost 3 bases and 0 bases, there was a span of 6 bases. CDR3 sequence reads: CSVEFGSNQPQHF. CDR3 sequence (DNA): TGCAGCGTTGAGTTTGGTAGCAATCAGCCCCAGCATTTT.

The V and J genes are TRBV6-6 and TRBJ1-4; D remains ambiguous. CDR1 is MNHNY and CDR2 is SVGAGI in the germline V gene (reference sequence). The V end lost 2 bases, the J end lost 2 bases, and 9 bases lay between the germline ends. This CDR3 has 15 amino acids. The CDR3 sequence is CASSYKGWTNEKLFF. CDR3 sequence (DNA): TGTGCCAGCAGTTACAAGGGTTGGACTAATGAAAAACTGTTTTTT.

V gene TRBV5-4 combines with J gene TRBJ1-3, with unresolved D. Germline CDR1 reads SGHNT; CDR2 reads YYREEE (reference sequence). Deletions cut 2 bases from V and 2 bases from J, with 11 bases between. There are 15 residues in the CDR3. The CDR3 loop is CASSFYGVPGNTIYF. CDR3 coding DNA: TGTGCCAGCAGCTTCTACGGGGTTCCTGGAAACACCATATATTTT.

This sequence joins TRBV5-5 and TRBJ2-7; D is perhaps TRBD1 (6 bases). Per the germline V gene, CDR1 is SGHKS and CDR2 is YYEKEE (reference sequence). The CDR3 runs to 16 residues. Trimming shortened V by 6 bases and J by 3 bases, and 22 bases separated the two germline ends. Here the CDR3 reads CASTPNFGGLIYEQYF. CDR3 nucleotide sequence: TGTGCCAGCACTCCGAACTTTGGGGGCCTAATCTACGAGCAGTACTTC.

The chain combines TRBV7-9 with TRBJ2-1; D is possibly TRBD2 (6 bases). Germline CDR1 reads SEHNR; CDR2 reads FQNEAQ (reference sequence). Between the trimmed V and J ends, which lost 4 bases and 0 bases, there was a span of 13 bases. The length of the CDR3 is 16 residues. DNA of the CDR3: TGTGCCAGCAGCTCCGCTAGCGCCACCTCCTACAATGAGCAGTTCTTC. Residues: CASSSASATSYNEQFF.

The V gene is TRBV29-1, the J gene TRBJ2-6, with 9 bases matching TRBD2. Germline V gene sequence: CDR1 SQVTM, CDR2 ANQGSEA. V lost 6 bases, J lost 0 bases, and 6 bases stayed unmatched. The CDR3 length is 16 residues. The CDR3 sequence: CSVRLAESSGANVLTF. CDR3 coding DNA: TGCAGCGTAAGACTAGCGGAGAGCTCTGGGGCCAACGTCCTGACTTTC.

Note on this clone: The same CDR3 can be traced to other DNA sequences in this sample. The chain recombines TRBV27 with TRBJ2-3; no firm D call. The germline V and J ends were trimmed by 8 bases and 0 bases, with 9 bases remaining between them. This CDR3 is built from 13 residues. CDR1 and CDR2 (germline): MNHEY, SMNVEV (reference sequence). Here the CDR3 DNA reads TGTGCCAGCCGCGGCTCTAGCACAGATACGCAGTATTTT. It specifies CASRGSSTDTQYF.

This chain joins TRBV19 and TRBJ1-5; 9 bases map to TRBD1. Germline loops: CDR1 LNHDA, CDR2 SQIVND (reference sequence). This CDR3 spans 14 amino acids. The V segment lost 6 bases and the J segment 6 bases; nucleotides outside the gene matches: 6. The CDR3 reads CASSRDRAVQPQHF. The CDR3, as DNA: TGTGCCAGTAGCCGGGACAGGGCGGTTCAGCCCCAGCATTTT.

The rearrangement uses TRBV10-3 and TRBJ2-3; 13 bases align to TRBD2. The CDR3 sequence is 15 residues long. CDR1 and CDR2 from the germline V gene are ENHRY and SYGVKD. The V gene end was trimmed by 4 bases and the J gene end by 4 bases; junction bases not matched to a gene: 2. This chain's CDR3 is CAISATSGGSDTQYF. The CDR3 DNA is TGTGCCATCAGTGCGACTAGCGGGGGGTCAGATACGCAGTATTTT.

This CDR3 is CASSGSFTNSPLHF. The DNA of the CDR3 is TGTGCCAGCAGCGGTTCCTTCACGAATTCACCCCTCCACTTT. V and J are TRBV9 and TRBJ1-6; D is ambiguous. The germline V gene encodes CDR1 SGDLS and CDR2 YYNGEE. This CDR3 is built from 14 residues. V was clipped by 3 bases and J by 7 bases, with 11 bases between them. Full variable domain (outside the CDR3, taken from reference TRBV9 and TRBJ1-6): DSGVTQTPKHLITATGQRVTLRCSPRSGDLSVYWYQQSLDQGLQFLIQYYNGEERAKGNILERFSAQQFPDLHSELNLSSLELGDSALYFCASSGSFTNSPLHFGNGTRLTVT.

V gene TRBV7-9 combines with J gene TRBJ1-3, with D uncertain. Trimming shortened V by 3 bases and J by 0 bases, and 18 bases separated the two germline ends. The CDR3 runs to 18 residues. Germline CDR1 SEHNR, CDR2 FQNEAQ (reference sequence). In DNA, the CDR3 is TGTGCCAGCAGCTTCCGACGGGCTGAGGGTCTCTCTGGAAACACCATATATTTT. Translated: CASSFRRAEGLSGNTIYF.

The chain links TRBV9 to TRBJ2-3; a weak D match, TRBD1 (5 bases). Germline loops: CDR1 SGDLS, CDR2 YYNGEE. V shed 0 bases and J shed 4 bases, with 12 bases lying between them. The CDR3 loop spans 15 amino acids. CDR3 sequence (DNA): TGTGCCAGCAGCGTAGTTTCAGGGTCGGCAGATACGCAGTATTTT. It yields the protein CASSVVSGSADTQYF.

The gene calls are TRBV5-1 and TRBJ2-3, with D possibly TRBD2 on 6 matching bases. CDR3 length equals 15 residues. Looked up from germline, CDR1 is SGHRS and CDR2 is YFSETQ. The V end was cut by 4 bases, the J end by 0 bases, with 12 bases between. The CDR3 coding sequence is TGCGCCAGCAGCGCGGCTGGGACTAGCACAGATACGCAGTATTTT. Translated, it gives CASSAAGTSTDTQYF.

The chain joins TRBV6-5 to TRBJ1-1; no clear D. Germline-derived CDR1 and CDR2 are MNHEY and SVGAGI. Trimming shortened V by 2 bases and J by 3 bases, and 16 bases separated the two germline ends. CDR3 length equals 16 residues. CDR3 nucleotide sequence: TGTGCCAGCAGTTACACAGAAGGGAGTGAGGACACTGAAGCTTTCTTT. This encodes CASSYTEGSEDTEAFF.

CDR3 sequence reads: CASSVRGGNRGYEQYF. The CDR3 DNA reads as TGCGCCAGCAGCGTGAGAGGCGGGAATAGGGGCTACGAGCAGTACTTC. The V and J genes are TRBV4-3 and TRBJ2-7; D is possibly TRBD2 (6 bases). The CDR3 has 16 amino acids. Trimming pared 5 bases from V and 3 bases from J, leaving 20 bases between. Germline CDR1 reads LGHNA; CDR2 reads YSLEER.

The sample holds a few counts of this clone. The V and J genes are TRBV5-1 and TRBJ2-3; tentatively, D is TRBD1 or TRBD2 (5 bases each). The CDR3 consists of 14 residues. Germline V CDR1 and CDR2: SGHRS, YFSETQ. Trimming took off 0 bases at V and 3 bases at J, with 8 bases between the two ends. This CDR3 is CASSLAEGTDTQYF. Written as DNA, the CDR3 is TGCGCCAGCAGCTTGGCCGAGGGGACAGATACGCAGTATTTT.

This clone was detected once. V gene TRBV5-1 combines with J gene TRBJ2-3; D may correspond to TRBD1 or TRBD2 (5 bases each). From germline, CDR1 is SGHRS and CDR2 YFSETQ. V lost 1 base and J lost 0, with 9 bases in between. This CDR3 has 15 residues. The DNA for the CDR3 is TGCGCCAGCAGCTTGCGGGGACGGAGCACAGATACGCAGTATTTT. This gives the protein CASSLRGRSTDTQYF.

The table lists this clone with a few counts. This chain uses TRBV6-1 with TRBJ2-5; no firm D call. Trimming removed 1 base from V and 1 base from J, with 7 bases in between. This CDR3 has 14 amino acids. CDR1 is MNHNS, CDR2 SASEGT, per germline. The DNA for the CDR3 is TGTGCCAGCAGTGAAGTCTTCGCCCAAGAGACCCAGTACTTC. As protein: CASSEVFAQETQYF.

This chain joins TRBV6-6 and TRBJ2-3; D gene uncertain. V lost 3 bases to trimming and J lost 6 bases, with 10 bases between them. CDR1 is MNHNY and CDR2 is SVGAGI in the germline V gene (reference sequence). The CDR3 sequence is 13 residues long. CDR3 region: CASSYSEWDTQYF. CDR3 sequence (DNA): TGTGCCAGCAGTTATTCGGAGTGGGATACGCAGTATTTT.

This clone has a count of ten or more. The sample holds other DNA sequences that translate to the same CDR3. This chain uses TRBV5-1 with TRBJ2-7; 7 positions agree with TRBD1. CDR1 is SGHRS and CDR2 is YFSETQ in the germline V gene. V trimming: 0 bases; J trimming: 2 bases; junction bases outside the gene matches: 2. CDR3 size: 14 residues. Written as DNA, the CDR3 is TGCGCCAGCAGCTTGGGACAGGGAGCCTACGAGCAGTACTTC. Translating it yields CASSLGQGAYEQYF.

This chain links TRBV5-5 with TRBJ2-3; TRBD1 agrees at 8 bases. V was clipped by 4 bases and J by 2 bases; unmatched bases: 6. Per germline, CDR1 SGHKS and CDR2 YYEKEE (reference sequence). The CDR3 has 15 amino acids. The CDR3 DNA reads TGTGCCAGCAGCCCCAGACAGGGGTTCACAGATACGCAGTATTTT. This sequence encodes CASSPRQGFTDTQYF.